Below are 28 T cell receptor beta chains sequenced from a single sample in a study of Graves' ophthalmopathy and Graves' hyperthyroidism. Amplification targeted the TCR beta CDR3 regions, with RNA transcripts as the source material. HTBI primers were employed in first-round RT-PCR, then a second-round multiplex PCR followed. TCRdb re-called the multiplex PCR reads through MiXCR, storing one row per CDR3 protein. The sample lists over a million distinct CDR3 sequences, about 35% occurring once. Sample: peripheral blood or thyroid tissue (not recorded which). The receptors derive from an adult man with Graves' hyperthyroidism.

The rearrangement links TRBV15 to TRBJ2-7; D gene unclear. The CDR3 contains 14 residues. Germline CDR1 is LNHNV and CDR2 is YYDKDF (reference sequence). The V gene lost 11 bases and the J gene lost 0 bases, with 17 bases spanning the gap. This chain's CDR3 is CADRRRQSSYEQYF. For the CDR3, the DNA is TGTGCCGATAGAAGACGGCAGAGCTCCTACGAGCAGTACTTC.

This clonotype has ten or more counts. The rearrangement links TRBV7-2 to TRBJ1-1; D is ambiguous. V lost 0 bases and J 1 base, leaving 6 bases between the germline ends. Looked up from germline, CDR1 is SGHTA and CDR2 is FQGNSA. This CDR3 is built from 14 residues. The CDR3 region is CASSLASGNTEAFF. The CDR3 bases are TGTGCCAGCAGCTTAGCCTCGGGGAACACTGAAGCTTTCTTT.

This chain uses TRBV25-1 with TRBJ1-5; D not resolved. This CDR3 spans 14 amino acids. Germline V CDR1 and CDR2: MGHDK, SYGVNS. V was pared by 4 bases and J by 6 bases, with 13 bases between. DNA of the CDR3: TGTGCCAGCAGTGCTAGGGCAACCGGTCAGCCCCAGCATTTT. Its translation: CASSARATGQPQHF.

V gene TRBV12-3 or TRBV12-4 combines with J gene TRBJ2-2, with TRBD1 matching 10 bases. V lost 6 bases and J lost 7; bases outside the gene matches: 8. The CDR3 loop spans 15 amino acids. The DNA for the CDR3 is TGTGCCAGCAGGATTGGGACAGGGGAAAGCGGGGAGCTGTTTTTT. This sequence encodes CASRIGTGESGELFF.

The chain combines TRBV29-1 with TRBJ2-5; TRBD1 agrees at 9 bases. Germline lookup yields CDR1 SQVTM and CDR2 ANQGSEA. Trimming removed 7 bases from V and 5 bases from J; junction bases left unmatched: 5. This CDR3 region has 12 residues. The CDR3 DNA reads TGCAGCGCCACGACAGGGGGGGAGACCCAGTACTTC. Residues: CSATTGGETQYF.

This clonotype appeared a few times. V and J are TRBV4-3 and TRBJ1-1; no clear D gene. Germline CDR1 is LGHNA and CDR2 is YSLEER. The CDR3 extends over 15 amino acids. V lost 1 base and J lost 0, with 9 bases in between. CDR3: CASSQGPTVNTEAFF. The CDR3 DNA reads TGCGCCAGCAGCCAAGGGCCGACGGTGAACACTGAAGCTTTCTTT.

A word on this clonotype: The missing conserved phenylalanine or tryptophan at the end of this CDR3 makes a read error likely. The DNA is left out, because the CDR3 cannot be placed on it with certainty; the CDR3 is given as TCRdb lists it. The J gene is TRBJ1-1, the V gene TRBV10-3; the listed D gene, TRBD1, was not tested against the DNA. The CDR3 length is 8 residues, termini included. The germline V gene encodes CDR1 ENHRY and CDR2 SYGVKD. The CDR3 is CASSYFGQ.

In regard to this clonotype: No conserved phenylalanine or tryptophan is present at the end of the CDR3, so a read error is the likely explanation. The chain employs TRBV5-1 and TRBJ2-7; a weak D match, TRBD1 (5 bases). CDR1 SGHRS and CDR2 YFSETQ come from the germline V gene. Trimming left V 4 bases short and J 0 bases short, with 11 bases between. CDR3 length: 14 amino acids. The CDR3 DNA sequence: TGCGCCAGCAGCCCCCAGCAGGGCTCCTACGAGCAGTACTCC. Translated, it gives CASSPQQGSYEQYS.

This clonotype was seen at least ten times. The chain links TRBV25-1 to TRBJ1-6; TRBD1 might be the D (6 bases). The CDR3 contains 15 residues. Germline CDR1 is MGHDK and CDR2 is SYGVNS. The V end lost 2 bases, the J end lost 4 bases, and 9 bases lay between the germline ends. The CDR3 DNA sequence: TGTGCCAGCAGTGAACCCACAGGGTATAATTCACCCCTCCACTTT. It translates to CASSEPTGYNSPLHF.

This clonotype was recorded only once. This rearrangement joins TRBV19 to TRBJ2-7; D could derive from TRBD1 or TRBD2 (5 bases each). CDR1 and CDR2 from the germline V gene are LNHDA and SQIVND (reference sequence). CDR3 size: 14 residues. Trimming pared 7 bases from V and 2 bases from J, leaving 15 bases between. The CDR3 protein is CASTNGDGTYEQYF. The CDR3 coding sequence is TGTGCCAGTACCAATGGGGACGGGACCTACGAGCAGTACTTC.

This chain uses TRBV7-2 with TRBJ2-7; 9 bases match TRBD1. The CDR3 runs 17 residues. V was pared by 5 bases and J by 2 bases, with 13 bases of the junction left unmatched. The germline gives CDR1 SGHTA, CDR2 FQGNSA. The CDR3 DNA is TGTGCCAGCAGCGCTGCGACAGGGGGAGCGGGCCCCTACGAGCAGTACTTC. Translating it yields CASSAATGGAGPYEQYF. Combining the CDR3 with reference TRBV7-2 and TRBJ2-7 gives the whole variable domain GAGVSQSPSNKVTEKGKDVELRCDPISGHTALYWYRQSLGQGLEFLIYFQGNSAPDKSGLPSDRFSAERTGGSVSTLTIQRTQQEDSAVYLCASSAATGGAGPYEQYFGPGTRLTVT.

This clonotype was detected many times. One end of the junction does not line up with germline, which may come from a read error. This chain connects TRBV6-5 to TRBJ2-7; TRBD1 might be the D (6 bases). This CDR3 has 12 amino acids. Germline V gene lookup returns CDR1 MNHEY and CDR2 SVGAGI. The CDR3 bases are TGTGCCAGCGCCTCATACCCACGGACAGTCACCTTC. Protein sequence: CASASYPRTVTF.

This clonotype occurred many times. The chain uses TRBV19 and TRBJ2-2; possible D gene TRBD2, 7 bases. Germline-derived CDR1 and CDR2 are LNHDA and SQIVND (reference sequence). V dropped 4 bases and J dropped 0 bases, with 24 bases sitting between them. The CDR3 has 20 amino acids. CDR3 nucleotides: TGTGCCAGTAGTACAGCGCGGGGGCGAACGGGAGCCACGAACACCGGGGAGCTGTTTTTT. This sequence encodes CASSTARGRTGATNTGELFF.

This sequence joins TRBV29-1 and TRBJ1-1; D is perhaps TRBD1 (6 bases). CDR1 is SQVTM, CDR2 ANQGSEA, per germline. Trimming removed 4 bases from V and 2 bases from J, with 8 bases in between. CDR3 length: 12 amino acids. CDR3 in amino acids: CSVGTANTEAFF. CDR3 bases: TGCAGCGTTGGGACAGCCAACACTGAAGCTTTCTTT.

Concerning this clonotype: A read error may be the cause here, since a much bigger clone is one base away. The genes are TRBV19 and TRBJ1-5, with 7 positions matching TRBD1. This CDR3 is 15 amino acids long. Germline lookup yields CDR1 LNHDA and CDR2 SQIVND (reference sequence). V dropped 3 bases and J dropped 0; count of bases not matched to a gene: 2. CDR3 DNA sequence: TGTGCCAGTAGTATCGGGACAGATAGCAATCAGCCCCAGCATTTT. Encoded protein: CASSIGTDSNQPQHF.

The chain has TRBV12-3 or TRBV12-4 and TRBJ2-7, with D possibly being TRBD1 (6 bases). This CDR3 comprises 19 residues. Trimming pared 0 bases from V and 0 bases from J, leaving 21 bases between. CDR3 nucleotides: TGTGCCAGCAGTTTAGCGTTCTCACAGGGTGAGGGCAGCTCCTACGAGCAGTACTTC. Its translation: CASSLAFSQGEGSSYEQYF.

This clonotype was seen at least ten times. The J gene is TRBJ2-7, the V gene TRBV2, with 7 nucleotides matching TRBD1. Per germline, CDR1 SNHLY and CDR2 FYNNEI. The CDR3 loop spans 13 amino acids. The trim removed 6 bases at V and 4 bases at J, leaving 6 bases unmatched. In DNA form, the CDR3 reads TGTGCCAGCAGGAGGGTACAGGGGTACGAGCAGTACTTC. Its protein is CASRRVQGYEQYF. The full variable domain, completed using reference TRBV2 and TRBJ2-7, is EPEVTQTPSHQVTQMGQEVILRCVPISNHLYFYWYRQILGQKVEFLVSFYNNEISEKSEIFDDQFSVERPDGSNFTLKIRSTKLEDSAMYFCASRRVQGYEQYFGPGTRLTVT.

V gene TRBV7-2 combines with J gene TRBJ1-5; tentatively, D is TRBD1 (5 bases). The CDR3 runs to 13 residues. The V and J ends lost 5 bases and 11 bases respectively, with 16 bases between them. Germline V gene data show CDR1 as SGHTA and CDR2 as FQGNSA. Written as DNA, the CDR3 is TGTGCCAGCAGCCCGACAGAAGGCAGTACCCAGCATTTT. This sequence encodes CASSPTEGSTQHF.

With respect to this clonotype: This may be a read error: a much more frequent sequence differs by one nucleotide. CDR3 region: CATSDSGLAGGWEIQYF. The CDR3 DNA reads as TGTGCCACCAGTGATTCGGGACTAGCGGGAGGTTGGGAGATCCAGTACTTC. The V gene is TRBV24-1, the J gene TRBJ2-5, with 15 bases identical to TRBD2. Germline V lookup: CDR1 KGHDR, CDR2 SFDVKD. This CDR3 is built from 17 residues.

This clonotype was detected ten times or more. This rearrangement joins TRBV7-9 to TRBJ2-5; 7 bases match TRBD2. This CDR3 is built from 18 residues. Germline V lookup: CDR1 SEHNR, CDR2 FQNEAQ (reference sequence). V shed 4 bases and J 2 bases; nucleotides not matched to a gene: 16. CDR3 residues: CASSSRTRVGGRQETQYF. The CDR3 bases are TGTGCCAGCAGCTCCCGGACTAGGGTAGGAGGTCGTCAAGAGACCCAGTACTTC.

This clonotype was recorded many times. This rearrangement joins TRBV9 to TRBJ1-4; weak D call: TRBD1 (5 bases). This CDR3 spans 15 amino acids. Between the trimmed V and J ends, which lost 3 bases and 5 bases, there was a span of 14 bases. Per the germline V gene, CDR1 is SGDLS and CDR2 is YYNGEE. Written as DNA, the CDR3 is TGTGCCAGCAGCGGTTCCGGGACGGCCAATGAAAAACTGTTTTTT. It specifies CASSGSGTANEKLFF.

This clonotype was recorded at least ten times. The chain carries TRBV15 and TRBJ2-7; tentative D call: TRBD1 (6 bases). Between the trimmed V and J ends, which lost 3 bases and 5 bases, there was a span of 11 bases. There are 13 residues in the CDR3. Germline V CDR1 and CDR2: LNHNV, YYDKDF (reference sequence). DNA for the CDR3: TGTGCCACCAGCAGGAAGACAGGCAACGAGCAGTACTTC. It specifies CATSRKTGNEQYF. Looking up the rest from reference TRBV15 and TRBJ2-7 gives the full variable domain: DAMVIQNPRYQVTQFGKPVTLSCSQTLNHNVMYWYQQKSSQAPKLLFHYYDKDFNNEADTPDNFQSRRPNTSFCFLDIRSPGLGDTAMYLCATSRKTGNEQYFGPGTRLTVT.

The genes are TRBV29-1 and TRBJ1-4; D uncertain. Trimming took 7 bases from V and 3 from J, leaving 9 bases between them. Germline assignment: CDR1 SQVTM and CDR2 ANQGSEA. CDR3 size: 12 residues. The CDR3: CSGTGANEKLFF. In DNA form, the CDR3 reads TGCAGCGGGACGGGTGCTAATGAAAAACTGTTTTTT.

This clonotype was observed at least ten times. The chain combines TRBV12-3 or TRBV12-4 with TRBJ1-2, with 9 bases fitting TRBD1. This CDR3 spans 14 amino acids. With V trimmed by 6 bases and J by 4 bases, 6 bases remained unmatched. The DNA for the CDR3 is TGTGCCAGCAGCTACAGGGGGCTCTCCTATGGCTACACCTTC. Protein: CASSYRGLSYGYTF.

This sequence joins TRBV9 and TRBJ2-2; D perhaps matches TRBD2 (6 bases). Looked up from germline, CDR1 is SGDLS and CDR2 is YYNGEE. The germline V and J ends were trimmed by 0 bases and 10 bases, with 25 bases remaining between them. The CDR3 extends over 18 amino acids. CDR3 nucleotides: TGTGCCAGCAGCGTAGACGCCTCTACCCGGGACTCCAGAATGGAGCTGTTTTTT. This translates into CASSVDASTRDSRMELFF.

This clonotype was seen ten or more times. The gene calls are TRBV15 and TRBJ2-7; the D gene could be TRBD1 or TRBD2 (7 bases each). The CDR3 is 15 residues long. The V gene lost 3 bases and the J gene lost 7 bases, with 19 bases spanning the gap. The germline gives CDR1 LNHNV, CDR2 YYDKDF (reference sequence). Written as DNA, the CDR3 is TGTGCCACCAGCAGCTTAGGCAGGGGGGGAGGAGAGCAGTACTTC. Protein product: CATSSLGRGGGEQYF.

This clonotype has ten or more counts. CDR3 nucleotides: TGCAGCGTCGGACTCCGTACCTCCTACGAGCAGTACTTC. Encoded protein: CSVGLRTSYEQYF. The rearrangement uses TRBV29-1 and TRBJ2-7; tentatively, D is TRBD2 (5 bases). The ends were cut back, 6 bases at V and 0 bases at J, with 12 bases in the middle. The CDR3 has 13 amino acids. Germline V gene data show CDR1 as SQVTM and CDR2 as ANQGSEA.

The chain is built from TRBV29-1 and TRBJ1-1; 7 bases are shared with TRBD1. The CDR3 consists of 11 residues. Germline V gene data show CDR1 as SQVTM and CDR2 as ANQGSEA. CDR3 sequence reads: CSYRGNTEAFF. CDR3 sequence (DNA): TGCAGTTACAGGGGGAACACTGAAGCTTTCTTT.